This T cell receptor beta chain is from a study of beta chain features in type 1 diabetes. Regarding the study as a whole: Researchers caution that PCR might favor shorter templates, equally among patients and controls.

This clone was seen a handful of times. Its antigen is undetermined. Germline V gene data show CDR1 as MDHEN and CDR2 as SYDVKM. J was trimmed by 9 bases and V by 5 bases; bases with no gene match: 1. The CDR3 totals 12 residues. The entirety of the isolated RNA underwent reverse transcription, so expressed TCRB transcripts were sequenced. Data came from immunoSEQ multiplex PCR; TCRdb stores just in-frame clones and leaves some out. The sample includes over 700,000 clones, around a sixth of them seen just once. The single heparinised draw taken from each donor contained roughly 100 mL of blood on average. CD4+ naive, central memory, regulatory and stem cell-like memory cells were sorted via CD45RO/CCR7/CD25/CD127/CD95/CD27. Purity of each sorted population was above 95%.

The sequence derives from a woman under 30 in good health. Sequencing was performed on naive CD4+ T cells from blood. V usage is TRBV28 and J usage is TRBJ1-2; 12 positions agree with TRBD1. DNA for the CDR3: TGTGCCAGCAGTGGGACAGGGGGCAGCTACACCTTC. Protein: CASSGTGGSYTF.